The 2 T cell receptor beta chains presented below share a single source sample, sequenced in a study of T-cell reconstitution after alpha-beta-depleted transplantation in children. The TCRbeta library incorporated unique molecular identifiers. TCRdb re-called the PCR reads through MiXCR, storing one row per CDR3 protein. This sample has 200,000 to 300,000 distinct CDR3 sequences; about 25% occur once, and the top ten carry roughly 2.6%. Here the sequenced sample was PBMCs, taken before TCRalphabeta/CD19-depleted stem cell transplant. The receptors originated from a girl aged 2-9 years with Fanconi anemia, due to receive a stem cell transplant.

The genes are TRBV24-1 and TRBJ2-6; D possibly uses TRBD1 or TRBD2 (5 bases each). Trimming cost V 9 bases and J 1 base, with 21 bases left between them. This CDR3 spans 18 amino acids. The germline gives CDR1 KGHDR, CDR2 SFDVKD. The CDR3 nucleotides are TGTGCCACCGGAGGAAGGTCAGGGAACGGATCTGGGGCCAACGTCCTGACTTTC. Protein: CATGGRSGNGSGANVLTF.

This clonotype showed up just a few times. V gene TRBV15 combines with J gene TRBJ2-3; TRBD1 matches 9 bases. The ends lost 3 bases at V and 4 bases at J; junction bases unmatched: 14. The CDR3 is 18 residues long. Germline V gene data show CDR1 as LNHNV and CDR2 as YYDKDF (reference sequence). CDR3 amino acids: CATSSGYRGRRTADTQYF. CDR3 DNA: TGTGCCACCAGCAGTGGATACAGGGGGCGCCGAACCGCAGATACGCAGTATTTT.